This T cell receptor beta chain stems from a study of blood T cell repertoires in COVID-19. Study as a whole: The United States, Italy and Spain supplied acute and convalescent COVID-19 samples. Sample material is recorded as cDNA or gDNA derived from T cells, B-cell-depleted T cells, or PBMCs.

Trimming took 5 bases from V and 1 from J; bases not matched to a gene: 4. Germline CDR1 and CDR2: LNHDA and SQIVND (reference sequence). The CDR3 totals 15 residues. In the study's own analysis: Reference gene primer amplification gave nucleated cell count estimates. Here immunoSEQ multiplex PCR was the method, and the copy in TCRdb shows in-frame clones only, minus some. That table furnishes V, J and clone size, whereas the DNA furnished D and trimming. This table holds 140,000 to 150,000 clones, 80% to 90% found once. Sequencing input: peripheral blood. The source is an elderly man with acute or convalescent COVID-19. The rearrangement uses TRBV19 and TRBJ2-2, with 7 bases fitting TRBD1. CDR3 protein: CASSQGVVNTGELFF. In nucleotides, the CDR3 is TGTGCCAGTAGTCAGGGGGTAGTGAACACCGGGGAGCTGTTTTTT. Combining the CDR3 with reference TRBV19 and TRBJ2-2 gives the whole variable domain DGGITQSPKYLFRKEGQNVTLSCEQNLNHDAMYWYRQDPGQGLRLIYYSQIVNDFQKGDIAEGYSVSREKKESFPLTVTSAQKNPTAFYLCASSQGVVNTGELFFGEGSRLTVL.